One sample yielded the 26 T cell receptor beta chains listed below, sequenced in a study of early T cells in non-severe SARS-CoV-2 infection (dated by TCRdb to the early 2020s). Libraries were made using 5' RACE. TCRdb lists the instrument as NextSeq 500. The public reads were quality trimmed at Q25 with fastp and then assembled into clones with MiXCR by TCRdb, keeping productive beta chains. All rows with the same CDR3 protein become a single entry with the most common DNA and genes. In this sample the table shows over 50,000 distinct CDR3 sequences, roughly a tenth of which occur a single time. The ten largest clones add up to approximately 1.1% of the sample. Sequencing used whole blood. These receptors all come from an adult who was a healthcare worker with PCR-confirmed SARS-CoV-2 infection or an uninfected control (not recorded which).

This clonotype came up a few times. This chain links TRBV7-8 with TRBJ1-6; D is possibly TRBD1 (5 bases). Germline CDR1 is SGHVS and CDR2 is FQNEAQ. This CDR3 is 15 amino acids long. The V end was cut by 7 bases, the J end by 15 bases, with 25 bases between. This chain's CDR3 is CASNGARAVDSGLHF. CDR3 DNA sequence: TGTGCCAGCAACGGGGCAAGGGCCGTTGATTCCGGCCTCCACTTT.

This clonotype occurred many times. The genes are TRBV12-1 and TRBJ2-7; the table's TRBD2 call for D was not verified on the DNA. TRBV12-1 is assigned pseudogene status. This CDR3 is built from 17 residues. The CDR3 DNA follows: TGTGCCAGCATCAACTTCGAGCGGGGGGAACGGTCCTACGAGCAGTACGTC. Translation gives CASINFERGERSYEQYV.

This clonotype was seen repeatedly, ten times or more. This chain connects TRBV18 to TRBJ2-3, with D maybe TRBD2 (5 bases). There are 16 residues in the CDR3. Germline loops: CDR1 KGHSH, CDR2 LQKENI. Trimming took 4 bases from V and 2 from J, leaving 16 bases between them. Here the CDR3 DNA reads TGTGCCAGCTCACTGTCGGCGGAGGCATACACAGATACGCAGTATTTT. This codes for CASSLSAEAYTDTQYF.

This clonotype has more than one count but fewer than ten. The CDR3 region has the DNA TGTGCCAGCAGCTTTTCTCGCACAGATACGCAGTATTTT. Protein: CASSFSRTDTQYF. V usage is TRBV11-2 and J usage is TRBJ2-3, with no clear D. The germline CDR1 and CDR2 sequences are SGHAT and FQNNGV. Trimming shortened V by 3 bases and J by 1 base, and 5 bases separated the two germline ends. There are 13 residues in the CDR3.

This clonotype was recorded a few times. The CDR3 nucleotides are TGTGCCAGCAGCTATACACAGGGAACGCAGTATTTT. It codes for CASSYTQGTQYF. The chain has TRBV7-8 and TRBJ2-3; the D gene is possibly TRBD1 (6 bases). CDR3 size: 12 residues. The ends were cut back, 4 bases at V and 9 bases at J, with 11 bases in the middle. Germline lookup yields CDR1 SGHVS and CDR2 FQNEAQ.

The table lists this clonotype with many counts. The chain recombines TRBV21-1 with TRBJ1-6; TRBD1 was called by the table and not checked on the DNA. TRBV21-1 is recorded as a pseudogene. There are 18 residues in the CDR3. DNA for the CDR3: TGTGCCAGCGAAGCAAAGATAAGGCGGACAGGGAGGCCTAGTCCCCTCCACTTT. This sequence encodes CASEAKIRRTGRPSPLHF.

This clonotype was recorded a few times. The chain combines TRBV10-3 with TRBJ2-7; the match to TRBD1 covers 12 bases. V lost 3 bases and J lost 3; bases outside the gene matches: 3. The CDR3 is made up of 15 amino acids. CDR1 is ENHRY and CDR2 is SYGVKD in the germline V gene. The CDR3 is CAISDGTGGFYEQYV. Written as DNA, the CDR3 is TGTGCCATCAGTGACGGGACAGGGGGCTTCTACGAGCAGTACGTC.

This clonotype came up a few times. The V call is TRBV6-6, the J call TRBJ2-7; no reliable D call. The CDR3 runs to 14 residues. Trimming took 5 bases from V and 5 from J, leaving 16 bases between them. The germline CDR1 and CDR2 sequences are MNHNY and SVGAGI (reference sequence). The CDR3 coding sequence is TGTGCCAGCAGTCTAATTCTACCCAAGGACGAGCAGTACGTC. Translated, it gives CASSLILPKDEQYV.

J is TRBJ1-6 and V is TRBV9; 8 bases line up with TRBD1. The junction had 6 bases not matched to a gene; V was cut back by 4 bases and J by 9 bases. CDR1 is SGDLS and CDR2 is YYNGEE in the germline V gene. CDR3 length equals 14 residues. This CDR3 reads CASSSTGGGSPLHF. CDR3 bases: TGTGCCAGCAGCTCTACAGGGGGTGGTTCACCCCTCCACTTT. Full variable domain (outside the CDR3, taken from reference TRBV9 and TRBJ1-6): DSGVTQTPKHLITATGQRVTLRCSPRSGDLSVYWYQQSLDQGLQFLIQYYNGEERAKGNILERFSAQQFPDLHSELNLSSLELGDSALYFCASSSTGGGSPLHFGNGTRLTVT.

The V call is TRBV4-2, the J call TRBJ2-3; 8 bases align to TRBD2. V dropped 2 bases and J dropped 4; count of bases not matched to a gene: 8. The CDR3 is made up of 16 amino acids. The V gene's germline CDR1 is LGHNA and CDR2 YNFKEQ. This CDR3 reads CASSQRVTSEADTQYF. In DNA form, the CDR3 reads TGTGCCAGCAGCCAAAGGGTGACTAGCGAAGCAGATACGCAGTATTTT.

This clonotype was observed a few times. CDR3 in amino acids: CASGKGTALNPGELFF. CDR3 DNA: TGTGCCAGCGGGAAAGGGACAGCTTTAAACCCCGGGGAGCTGTTTTTT. This chain uses TRBV12-3 or TRBV12-4 with TRBJ2-2; TRBD1 agrees at 7 bases. CDR3 length equals 16 residues. Trimming took 8 bases from V and 6 from J; bases not matched to a gene: 15.

CDR3 in amino acids: CASSEATSGGFYEQYV. The CDR3, as DNA: TGTGCCAGCAGTGAAGCGACTAGCGGGGGGTTCTACGAGCAGTACGTC. The chain carries TRBV2 and TRBJ2-7, with 13 nucleotides matching TRBD2. V gave up 0 bases and J gave up 3 bases; unmatched junction bases: 2. CDR3 length equals 16 residues. Germline V lookup: CDR1 SNHLY, CDR2 FYNNEI.

In its sample, this clonotype was seen many times. The rearrangement links TRBV13 to TRBJ1-6; D may be TRBD1 (6 bases). With 8 bases removed from V and 6 bases from J, the gap between germline ends came to 20 bases. The CDR3 is 16 amino acids. The germline gives CDR1 PRHDT, CDR2 FYEKMQ (reference sequence). The CDR3 sequence is CASRDQNGGPNSPLHF. The CDR3 region has the DNA TGTGCCAGCCGTGATCAGAACGGGGGCCCTAATTCACCCCTCCACTTT.

This clonotype was found many times. The chain combines TRBV13 with TRBJ2-2, with TRBD1 identical over 8 bases. This CDR3 contains 15 residues. Germline values: CDR1 PRHDT, CDR2 FYEKMQ (reference sequence). Trimming cost V 5 bases and J 5 bases; bases outside gene matches: 7. Here the CDR3 reads CASSPQTGVTGELFF. The CDR3 bases are TGTGCCAGCAGCCCCCAGACAGGGGTAACCGGGGAGCTGTTTTTT.

This clonotype came up a few times. This sequence joins TRBV7-2 and TRBJ1-3, with TRBD1 matching over 8 bases. The V gene's germline CDR1 is SGHTA and CDR2 FQGNSA. This CDR3 is 16 amino acids long. The V gene end was trimmed by 0 bases and the J gene end by 3 bases; junction bases not matched to a gene: 4. Here the CDR3 DNA reads TGTGCCAGCAGCTTAGCGGGGACAGGCAGTGGAAACACCATATATTTT. It encodes CASSLAGTGSGNTIYF.

In its sample, this clonotype was seen a few times. The chain joins TRBV27 to TRBJ1-5, with TRBD1 identical over 7 bases. The CDR3 runs to 14 residues. V lost 5 bases, J lost 7 bases, and 8 bases stayed unmatched. The germline gives CDR1 MNHEY, CDR2 SMNVEV (reference sequence). CDR3 DNA: TGTGCCAGCAGTCACAGGGGCGTCGGGCAGCCCCAGCATTTT. Its protein is CASSHRGVGQPQHF.

The rearrangement links TRBV6-5 to TRBJ1-2; D is uncertain. CDR1 MNHEY and CDR2 SVGAGI come from the germline V gene. The V gene lost 10 bases and the J gene lost 9 bases, with 15 bases spanning the gap. The CDR3 runs 11 residues. The CDR3 bases are TGTGCCACGGGGTTTCTCGGGCGCTACACCTTC. Amino acid sequence: CATGFLGRYTF.

This clonotype was observed a few times. The J gene is TRBJ2-2, the V gene TRBV12-3 or TRBV12-4; D remains unclear. The CDR3 length is 11 residues. Trimming left V 8 bases short and J 6 bases short, with 7 bases between. As DNA, the CDR3 is TGTGCCAGCGGTCGGCCCGGGGAGCTGTTTTTT. Protein: CASGRPGELFF.

In this sample, this clonotype turned up many times. The chain recombines TRBV19 with TRBJ2-5, with D perhaps matching TRBD2 (5 bases). Trimming shortened V by 9 bases and J by 1 base, and 9 bases separated the two germline ends. The CDR3 has 12 amino acids. Germline V gene lookup returns CDR1 LNHDA and CDR2 SQIVND (reference sequence). The CDR3 here is CASQDFQETQYF. The DNA of the CDR3 is TGTGCCAGCCAGGACTTCCAAGAGACCCAGTACTTC.

Ten or more counts support this clonotype. The chain is built from TRBV14 and TRBJ2-1; 13 bases align to TRBD2. The germline CDR1 and CDR2 sequences are SGHDN and FVKESK. The CDR3 sequence is 16 residues long. V lost 4 bases and J lost 10; bases outside the gene matches: 10. CDR3: CASSRAGLAGRWEQFF. The CDR3 region has the DNA TGTGCCAGCAGCCGGGCGGGACTAGCGGGGAGGTGGGAGCAGTTCTTC.

This clonotype was picked up many times. J is TRBJ1-6 and V is TRBV10-2; tentatively, D is TRBD1 (6 bases). Between the trimmed V and J ends, which lost 6 bases and 6 bases, there was a span of 18 bases. This CDR3 has 16 residues. Germline V gene data show CDR1 as WSHSY and CDR2 as SAAADI. The CDR3 is CASSPKHRVGNSPLHF. The CDR3 DNA reads as TGCGCCAGCAGCCCGAAGCACAGGGTGGGTAATTCACCCCTCCACTTT.

The genes are TRBV27 and TRBJ1-6, with unresolved D. Germline-derived CDR1 and CDR2 are MNHEY and SMNVEV (reference sequence). The CDR3 is made up of 13 amino acids. The ends were cut back, 2 bases at V and 9 bases at J, with 8 bases in the middle. CDR3 amino acids: CASSLKLSSPLHF. The DNA of the CDR3 is TGTGCCAGCAGTTTAAAGTTGTCTTCACCCCTCCACTTT.

There are many counts of this clonotype. The V gene is TRBV5-1, the J gene TRBJ1-1; TRBD1 is a possible D gene (5 bases). CDR3 length: 13 amino acids. With 5 bases removed from V and 2 bases from J, the gap between germline ends came to 10 bases. Germline CDR1 and CDR2: SGHRS and YFSETQ. The CDR3 nucleotides read TGCGCCAGCAGAACAGGCCTTAACACTGAAGCTTTCTTT. Protein sequence: CASRTGLNTEAFF.

The chain is built from TRBV3-1 and TRBJ2-4; D remains unclear. The germline V and J ends were trimmed by 4 bases and 1 base, with 8 bases remaining between them. The CDR3 length is 14 residues. Germline assignment: CDR1 LGHDT and CDR2 YNNKEL (reference sequence). CDR3 DNA sequence: TGTGCCAGCAGCCCCCTAGAGGCCAAAAACATTCAGTACTTC. Translating gives CASSPLEAKNIQYF.

This clonotype was seen a handful of times. V gene TRBV3-1 combines with J gene TRBJ1-2; D may be TRBD1 (6 bases). The length of the CDR3 is 13 residues. Germline V gene lookup returns CDR1 LGHDT and CDR2 YNNKEL (reference sequence). V shed 1 base and J shed 6 bases, with 9 bases lying between them. CDR3 sequence: CASSQGGDNGYTF. CDR3 coding DNA: TGTGCCAGCAGCCAAGGGGGGGACAATGGCTACACCTTC.

This clonotype was found a few times. This chain joins TRBV4-1 and TRBJ2-7; D unresolved. V was cut by 0 bases and J by 5 bases, with 11 bases left in between. The CDR3 consists of 14 residues. Germline V gives CDR1 MGHRA, CDR2 YSYEKL. The CDR3 is CASSQDWLRDEQYV. The CDR3 DNA sequence: TGCGCCAGCAGCCAAGATTGGCTCCGCGACGAGCAGTACGTC.